Shown below are 10 T cell receptor beta chains from a single sample sequenced in a study of shared clonotypes between healthy human individuals. Here immunoSEQ multiplex PCR was the method, and the copy in TCRdb shows in-frame clones only, minus some. The sample records approximately 500,000 clones, 65% to 85% being singletons. Material: PBMCs. The receptors here all came from a woman aged 40 to 50 in good health. Some clones in this sample may be carry-over from other donors' samples.

To note about this clone: A far more abundant clone sits one base away, making this likely a read error. DNA of the CDR3: TGTGTCTGGAGACGACAGGGTAATTCACCCCTCCACTTT. As protein: CVWRRQGNSPLHF. The J gene is TRBJ1-6, the V gene TRBV30, with 7 bases aligning to TRBD1. The CDR3 runs 13 residues. CDR1 and CDR2 (germline): GTSNPN, SVGIG (reference sequence). Together with reference TRBV30 and TRBJ1-6, the CDR3 gives the full variable domain: SQTIHQWPATLVQPVGSPLSLECTVEGTSNPNLYWYRQAAGRGLQLLFYSVGIGQISSEVPQNLSASRPQDRQFILSSKKLLLSDSGFYLCVWRRQGNSPLHFGNGTRLTVT.

This clone was detected ten times or more. This sample also contains other DNA sequences that code for the same CDR3. CDR3 DNA: TGTGCCAGCAGTCCCTACAGGGTGGTGGACACTGAAGCTTTCTTT. This sequence encodes CASSPYRVVDTEAFF. This rearrangement joins TRBV6-6 to TRBJ1-1, with D perhaps TRBD1 (6 bases). This CDR3 region has 15 residues. Trimming removed 5 bases at V and 3 bases at J, with 16 bases between. CDR1 is MNHNY and CDR2 is SVGAGI in the germline V gene (reference sequence).

This clone has a handful of counts. This chain joins TRBV5-1 and TRBJ2-2, with no clear D. CDR3 length: 16 amino acids. V was cut by 4 bases and J by 0 bases, with 13 bases left in between. The germline gives CDR1 SGHRS, CDR2 YFSETQ. The CDR3 loop is CASSQGRFANTGELFF. CDR3 nucleotide sequence: TGCGCCAGCAGCCAAGGACGGTTCGCGAACACCGGGGAGCTGTTTTTT.

In regard to this clone: A far more abundant clone sits one base away, making this likely a read error. The gene calls are TRBV10-3 and TRBJ2-7; TRBD2 agrees at 8 bases. The length of the CDR3 is 15 residues. J was trimmed by 0 bases and V by 5 bases; bases with no gene match: 6. CDR1 and CDR2 from the germline V gene are ENHRY and SYGVKD. CDR3 residues: CAISYTSGNSYEQYF. In DNA, the CDR3 is TGTGCCATCAGTTACACTAGCGGAAACTCCTACGAGCAGTACTTC.

As concerns this clone: This specimen includes other DNA sequences encoding the same CDR3. The chain is built from TRBV7-2 and TRBJ2-1; D remains unclear. Germline V gives CDR1 SGHTA, CDR2 FQGNSA. Trimming cost V 1 base and J 0 bases, with 7 bases left between them. The CDR3 totals 15 residues. Here the CDR3 reads CASSLDPGSYNEQFF. CDR3 nucleotides: TGTGCCAGCAGCTTAGATCCAGGCTCCTACAATGAGCAGTTCTTC.

The genes are TRBV6-4 and TRBJ2-2, with D uncertain. From germline, CDR1 is MRHNA and CDR2 SNTAGT. The V end was cut by 5 bases, the J end by 1 base, with 5 bases between. This CDR3 comprises 13 residues. CDR3 nucleotide sequence: TGTGCCAGCAGTCCTATGAACACCGGGGAGCTGTTTTTT. It specifies CASSPMNTGELFF.

This sequence joins TRBV11-2 and TRBJ1-1, with D unclear. The ends were cut back, 7 bases at V and 2 bases at J, with 11 bases in the middle. The germline CDR1 and CDR2 sequences are SGHAT and FQNNGV. The CDR3 totals 13 residues. Here the CDR3 DNA reads TGTGCCAGCAACGCAGGTTTCAACACTGAAGCTTTCTTT. It encodes CASNAGFNTEAFF.

The genes are TRBV5-1 and TRBJ1-1; D is ambiguous. V was cut by 0 bases and J by 4 bases, with 7 bases left in between. Germline V gives CDR1 SGHRS, CDR2 YFSETQ. This CDR3 comprises 13 residues. As DNA, the CDR3 is TGCGCCAGCAGCTTGGGGGTTCGCACTGAAGCTTTCTTT. Residues: CASSLGVRTEAFF. Supplemented by reference TRBV5-1 and TRBJ1-1, the full variable domain reads KAGVTQTPRYLIKTRGQQVTLSCSPISGHRSVSWYQQTPGQGLQFLFEYFSETQRNKGNFPGRFSGRQFSNSRSEMNVSTLELGDSALYLCASSLGVRTEAFFGQGTRLTVV.

CDR3 sequence reads: CASSHKRQISTDTQYF. The CDR3 nucleotides are TGTGCCAGCAGCCACAAGAGGCAGATTAGCACAGATACGCAGTATTTT. The chain employs TRBV7-9 and TRBJ2-3; no clear D. The CDR3 is made up of 16 amino acids. Germline CDR1 and CDR2: SEHNR and FQNEAQ (reference sequence). Trimming took 5 bases from V and 0 from J, leaving 15 bases between them.

This chain uses TRBV10-3 with TRBJ2-7; D is uncertain. CDR3 length: 17 residues. V was clipped by 0 bases and J by 0 bases, with 15 bases between them. Germline CDR1 reads ENHRY; CDR2 reads SYGVKD. The DNA for the CDR3 is TGTGCCATCAGTGAGTCTCTGAGCGCCCAGAGCTCCTACGAGCAGTACTTC. Its translation: CAISESLSAQSSYEQYF.